This T cell receptor beta chain was identified during a study of cytomegalovirus exposure and HLA in healthy donors. Whole-study context: HLA-typed donors were the source of tens of millions of unique TCRs, which an early data release held.

The J segment lost 4 bases and the V segment lost 1 base, leaving 8 bases of the junction unmatched. The V gene's germline CDR1 is MGHRA and CDR2 YSYEKL. The CDR3 covers 17 residues. Findings and limits, study-wide: An analysis was carried out later, and it reportedly showed fewer N-insertions in an Asian-associated ancestry cluster than the roughly 670-donor mean. The classifier was said to identify cytomegalovirus status with high specificity and sensitivity.

Primers: 60 Vbeta forward and 13 Jbeta reverse. Generated by immunoSEQ multiplex PCR, the TCRdb table keeps only in-frame clones and is missing some. In the table there are 97,000 or so clones, roughly 60% of which are singletons. On this clone itself: No antigen is known for it.

The chain uses TRBV4-1 and TRBJ2-1; 9 bases align to TRBD2. This TCR derives from a human donor in good health. The specimen was PBMCs. The CDR3 here is CASSQGLAGIRYNEQFF. DNA of the CDR3: TGCGCCAGCAGCCAAGGCCTAGCGGGAATTCGGTACAATGAGCAGTTCTTC.